This T cell receptor beta chain was identified during a study of T cells in Graves' hyperthyroidism and ophthalmopathy. Using RNA transcripts as the source, TCR beta CDR3 regions were amplified. The HTBI set primed first-round TCR CDR3 RT-PCR. TCRdb reanalysed the multiplex PCR reads using MiXCR and keeps one entry per CDR3 protein. Altogether about 270,000 distinct CDR3 sequences are present, about 20% being singletons, with the ten largest covering around two thirds. Germline CDR1 is DFQATT and CDR2 is SNEGSKA (reference sequence). The V gene lost 4 bases and the J gene lost 2 bases, with 21 bases spanning the gap. The CDR3 has 17 residues. Uncontrolled infection, other autoimmune disease, pregnancy or lactation barred patients from enrollment.

Material for sequencing was blood. This TCR was sampled from a man younger than 40 with Graves' ophthalmopathy. The rearrangement joins TRBV20-1 to TRBJ1-3; TRBD1 is a possible D gene (5 bases). The CDR3 DNA sequence: TGCAGTGCTAACAGACCGGGTGGCAGGGTTACTGGAAACACCATATATTTT. Encoded protein: CSANRPGGRVTGNTIYF.